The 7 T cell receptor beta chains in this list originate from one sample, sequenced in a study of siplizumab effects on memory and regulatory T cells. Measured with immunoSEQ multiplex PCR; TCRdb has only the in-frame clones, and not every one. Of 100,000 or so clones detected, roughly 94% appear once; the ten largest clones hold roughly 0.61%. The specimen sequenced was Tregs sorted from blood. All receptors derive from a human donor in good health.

The CDR3 is CASSLVVSFVSPLHF. The CDR3 nucleotides are TGTGCCAGCAGTTTAGTGGTATCGTTCGTGTCACCCCTCCACTTT. This chain joins TRBV27 and TRBJ1-6; D gene ambiguous. This CDR3 region has 15 residues. Trimming removed 2 bases from V and 10 bases from J, with 15 bases in between. CDR1 and CDR2 (germline): MNHEY, SMNVEV (reference sequence).

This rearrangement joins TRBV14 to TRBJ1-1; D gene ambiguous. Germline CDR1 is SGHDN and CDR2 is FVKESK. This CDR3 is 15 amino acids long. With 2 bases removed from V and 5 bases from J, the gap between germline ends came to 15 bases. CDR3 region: CASSQLGREETEAFF. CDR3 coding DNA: TGTGCCAGCAGCCAACTGGGCCGGGAGGAGACTGAAGCTTTCTTT.

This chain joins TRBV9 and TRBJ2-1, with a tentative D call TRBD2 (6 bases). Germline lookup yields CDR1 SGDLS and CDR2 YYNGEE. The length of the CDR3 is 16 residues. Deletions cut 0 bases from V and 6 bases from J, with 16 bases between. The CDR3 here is CASSVAGDAYGNEQFF. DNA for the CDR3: TGTGCCAGCAGCGTAGCGGGAGACGCCTACGGCAATGAGCAGTTCTTC. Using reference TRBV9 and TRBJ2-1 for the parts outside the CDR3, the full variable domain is DSGVTQTPKHLITATGQRVTLRCSPRSGDLSVYWYQQSLDQGLQFLIQYYNGEERAKGNILERFSAQQFPDLHSELNLSSLELGDSALYFCASSVAGDAYGNEQFFGPGTRLTVL.

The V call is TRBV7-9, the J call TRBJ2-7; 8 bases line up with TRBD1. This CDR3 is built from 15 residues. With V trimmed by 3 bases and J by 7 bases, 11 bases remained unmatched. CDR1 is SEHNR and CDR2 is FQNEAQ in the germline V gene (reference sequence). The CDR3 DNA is TGTGCCAGCAGCTTCCGGGACAGGTCCTTCAGGGAGCAGTACTTC. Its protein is CASSFRDRSFREQYF. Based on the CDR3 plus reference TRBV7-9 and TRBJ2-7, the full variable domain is DTGVSQNPRHKITKRGQNVTFRCDPISEHNRLYWYRQTLGQGPEFLTYFQNEAQLEKSRLLSDRFSAERPKGSFSTLEIQRTEQGDSAMYLCASSFRDRSFREQYFGPGTRLTVT.

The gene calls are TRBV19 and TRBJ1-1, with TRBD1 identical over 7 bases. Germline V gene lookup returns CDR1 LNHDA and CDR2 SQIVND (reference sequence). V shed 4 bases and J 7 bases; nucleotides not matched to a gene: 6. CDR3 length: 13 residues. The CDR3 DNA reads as TGTGCCAGTAGTACTACAGGGGTCTTTGAAGCTTTCTTT. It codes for CASSTTGVFEAFF. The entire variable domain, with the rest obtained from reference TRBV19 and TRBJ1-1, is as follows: DGGITQSPKYLFRKEGQNVTLSCEQNLNHDAMYWYRQDPGQGLRLIYYSQIVNDFQKGDIAEGYSVSREKKESFPLTVTSAQKNPTAFYLCASSTTGVFEAFFGQGTRLTVV.

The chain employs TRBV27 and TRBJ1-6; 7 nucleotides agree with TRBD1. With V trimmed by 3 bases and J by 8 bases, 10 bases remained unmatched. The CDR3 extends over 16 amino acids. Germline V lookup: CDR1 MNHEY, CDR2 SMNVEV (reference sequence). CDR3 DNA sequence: TGTGCCAGCAGTTTCTCGGACAGGCGTATTTATTCACCCCTCCACTTT. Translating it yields CASSFSDRRIYSPLHF.

CDR3 in amino acids: CASSRQGSSYEQYF. CDR3 DNA: TGTGCCAGTAGCCGACAGGGGAGCTCCTACGAGCAGTACTTC. This chain connects TRBV19 to TRBJ2-7; 8 bases map to TRBD1. Trimming removed 6 bases from V and 0 bases from J; junction bases left unmatched: 4. The length of the CDR3 is 14 residues. Looked up from germline, CDR1 is LNHDA and CDR2 is SQIVND (reference sequence).